Presented here are 21 T cell receptor beta chains from one specimen sequenced in a study of T cells in Graves' hyperthyroidism and ophthalmopathy. RNA transcripts served as the template for amplifying TCR beta CDR3 regions. An initial round of RT-PCR targeting the TCR CDR3 relied on the HTBI primer set. TCRdb called the multiplex PCR reads again in MiXCR, with one record for every CDR3 protein. The table records approximately 360,000 distinct CDR3 sequences, 20% to 25% of them present only once. Sequenced input: blood. All receptors derive from a man aged 45-65 years with Graves' hyperthyroidism.

The rearrangement links TRBV10-3 to TRBJ2-7, with TRBD2 matching over 10 bases. The CDR3 runs to 16 residues. Germline V gives CDR1 ENHRY, CDR2 SYGVKD. The trim removed 3 bases at V and 6 bases at J, leaving 11 bases unmatched. CDR3 sequence: CAISDTLGTSVTEQYF. DNA of the CDR3: TGTGCCATCAGTGACACCCTTGGGACTAGCGTGACCGAGCAGTACTTC.

In this sample, this clonotype turned up a few times. The rearrangement links TRBV7-2 to TRBJ2-3, with 8 positions matching TRBD2. The CDR3 sequence is 19 residues long. Germline V lookup: CDR1 SGHTA, CDR2 FQGNSA. The V and J ends lost 1 base and 1 base, in that order; junction bases with no gene match: 13. The CDR3 DNA is TGTGCCAGCAGCTTAGTCGGTTGGAGCGGGGGCGTCCGCACAGATACGCAGTATTTT. Translation gives CASSLVGWSGGVRTDTQYF.

The chain has TRBV11-3 and TRBJ1-1; no firm D call. The CDR3 covers 11 residues. The V gene's germline CDR1 is SGHNT and CDR2 YENEEA. Trimming stripped 5 bases from V and 9 bases from J, with 10 bases between. This CDR3 is CASSLQRQAFF. The CDR3 DNA reads TGTGCCAGCAGCCTTCAGCGGCAAGCTTTCTTT.

The V gene is TRBV5-4, the J gene TRBJ1-1; perhaps TRBD1 as D (6 bases). Germline loops: CDR1 SGHNT, CDR2 YYREEE (reference sequence). Trimming removed 0 bases from V and 1 base from J, with 10 bases in between. CDR3 length: 15 amino acids. The CDR3 nucleotides read TGTGCCAGCAGCTTGGCCGGGGGCTGGAACACTGAAGCTTTCTTT. Translation: CASSLAGGWNTEAFF.

In this sample, this clonotype turned up a few times. The junction departs from germline at one end; a sequencing error may be responsible. The gene calls are TRBV6-1 and TRBJ2-1; D perhaps matches TRBD2 (6 bases). Germline V gene sequence: CDR1 MNHNS, CDR2 SASEGT. The CDR3 runs to 13 residues. As DNA, the CDR3 is TGTGTCAGCCAATTTCCGGGAGATAATGAGCAGTTCTTC. It translates to CVSQFPGDNEQFF.

This clonotype has more than one count but fewer than ten. This rearrangement joins TRBV28 to TRBJ2-5; D is unresolved. CDR3 length: 13 residues. The V end lost 5 bases, the J end lost 0 bases, and 7 bases lay between the germline ends. The germline gives CDR1 MDHEN, CDR2 SYDVKM. The CDR3: CASSPRNQETQYF. CDR3 coding DNA: TGTGCCAGCAGTCCTCGGAACCAAGAGACCCAGTACTTC.

This chain joins TRBV2 and TRBJ2-7; D is possibly TRBD1 (6 bases). Germline assignment: CDR1 SNHLY and CDR2 FYNNEI. The CDR3 extends over 13 amino acids. Trimming shortened V by 10 bases and J by 5 bases, and 18 bases separated the two germline ends. CDR3 protein: CAILWGRRNEQYF. The CDR3, as DNA: TGTGCCATCCTCTGGGGGCGGAGAAACGAGCAGTACTTC.

The sample holds a few counts of this clonotype. The rearrangement joins TRBV12-3 or TRBV12-4 to TRBJ2-5; 7 nucleotides line up with TRBD1. This CDR3 contains 14 residues. V trimming: 3 bases; J trimming: 0 bases; junction bases outside the gene matches: 1. This chain's CDR3 is CASSLDRYQETQYF. CDR3 bases: TGTGCCAGCAGTTTGGACAGGTACCAAGAGACCCAGTACTTC.

This clonotype was found a few times. The chain joins TRBV9 to TRBJ1-1; D is undetermined. The CDR3 contains 13 residues. Trimming left V 0 bases short and J 6 bases short, with 9 bases between. The germline V gene has CDR1 SGDLS and CDR2 YYNGEE. The CDR3 loop reads CASSVVGQPEAFF. The CDR3 DNA reads TGTGCCAGCAGCGTAGTCGGTCAACCTGAAGCTTTCTTT.

This clonotype has at least ten counts. The chain is built from TRBV5-1 and TRBJ2-3; 13 bases agree with TRBD2. The germline CDR1 and CDR2 sequences are SGHRS and YFSETQ. The CDR3 spans 18 residues. V dropped 1 base and J dropped 8; count of bases not matched to a gene: 13. CDR3 sequence: CASSLLGTSGIAVGTQYF. The CDR3 DNA is TGCGCCAGCAGCTTGTTGGGGACTAGCGGGATTGCCGTAGGTACGCAGTATTTT.

V is TRBV19 and J is TRBJ1-2, with TRBD1 identical over 8 bases. The trim removed 8 bases at V and 0 bases at J, leaving 5 bases unmatched. Germline CDR1 reads LNHDA; CDR2 reads SQIVND (reference sequence). CDR3 size: 14 residues. The CDR3 reads CASSPQGANYGYTF. The CDR3 DNA sequence: TGTGCCAGTTCCCCACAGGGGGCTAACTATGGCTACACCTTC.

The table lists this clonotype with a few counts. This sequence joins TRBV12-3 or TRBV12-4 and TRBJ2-5; 7 positions match TRBD2. V dropped 3 bases and J dropped 4; count of bases not matched to a gene: 11. This CDR3 region has 16 residues. The CDR3 nucleotides are TGTGCCAGCAGTTTTCTGACTAGCCTCTCGGGAGAGACCCAGTACTTC. This codes for CASSFLTSLSGETQYF.

The chain joins TRBV4-1 to TRBJ2-3, with D possibly called TRBD1 or TRBD2 (6 bases each). This CDR3 contains 15 residues. Trimming stripped 5 bases from V and 5 bases from J, with 17 bases between. Germline V lookup: CDR1 MGHRA, CDR2 YSYEKL. CDR3 bases: TGCGCCAGCAGCACAATAGGGGGGTGGATAGATACGCAGTATTTT. This sequence encodes CASSTIGGWIDTQYF.

This clonotype was detected a few times. The V call is TRBV10-3, the J call TRBJ2-7, with D tentatively TRBD2 (5 bases). CDR1 is ENHRY, CDR2 SYGVKD, per germline. The CDR3 is 14 amino acids. V was trimmed by 2 bases and J by 0 bases, leaving 8 bases between them. CDR3 DNA: TGTGCCATCAGTGAGGTTGACTACTCCTACGAGCAGTACTTC. This translates into CAISEVDYSYEQYF.

This clonotype has more than one count but fewer than ten. This chain joins TRBV7-3 and TRBJ2-3, with D tentatively TRBD2 (7 bases). The CDR3 sequence is 16 residues long. V gave up 5 bases and J gave up 0 bases, with 15 bases separating them. Germline loops: CDR1 SGHTA, CDR2 FQGTGA. CDR3 nucleotide sequence: TGTGCCAGCAGCAAAAGGGGGGGGGCTAGCACAGATACGCAGTATTTT. It encodes CASSKRGGASTDTQYF.

This clonotype turned up a few times. This chain links TRBV5-1 with TRBJ2-7, with a possible D match to TRBD2 (5 bases). CDR3 length equals 15 residues. Trimming cost V 2 bases and J 2 bases, with 14 bases left between them. Per the germline V gene, CDR1 is SGHRS and CDR2 is YFSETQ. This chain's CDR3 is CASSFLHTGTYEQYF. Written as DNA, the CDR3 is TGCGCCAGCAGCTTCCTTCATACCGGGACCTACGAGCAGTACTTC.

The chain joins TRBV19 to TRBJ1-1; no clear D. V lost 4 bases, J lost 0 bases, and 18 bases lay in between. The germline V gene encodes CDR1 LNHDA and CDR2 SQIVND (reference sequence). The CDR3 totals 17 residues. The CDR3 spells CASSTPTSRKVNTEAFF. Here the CDR3 DNA reads TGTGCCAGTAGTACCCCGACTTCTCGAAAGGTGAACACTGAAGCTTTCTTT. Filled out from reference TRBV19 and TRBJ1-1, the complete variable domain reads DGGITQSPKYLFRKEGQNVTLSCEQNLNHDAMYWYRQDPGQGLRLIYYSQIVNDFQKGDIAEGYSVSREKKESFPLTVTSAQKNPTAFYLCASSTPTSRKVNTEAFFGQGTRLTVV.

A note on this clonotype: This likely comes from a read error, as the CDR3 has no conserved phenylalanine or tryptophan at its end. This chain connects TRBV5-1 to TRBJ2-2; 9 bases line up with TRBD2. The CDR3 has 17 amino acids. Germline CDR1 reads SGHRS; CDR2 reads YFSETQ. V gave up 4 bases and J gave up 7 bases; unmatched junction bases: 14. Here the CDR3 reads CASSHSRAGGVIGELFL. DNA of the CDR3: TGCGCCAGCAGCCATTCGCGAGCGGGAGGCGTTATCGGGGAGCTGTTTCTT.

This clonotype was seen a handful of times. The chain uses TRBV11-2 and TRBJ2-6, with D maybe TRBD2 (6 bases). Germline loops: CDR1 SGHAT, CDR2 FQNNGV. V was cut by 1 base and J by 0 bases, with 13 bases left in between. The CDR3 contains 18 residues. DNA for the CDR3: TGTGCCAGCAGCTTAGTAGCGGAGGCGTCCTCTGGGGCCAACGTCCTGACTTTC. Protein sequence: CASSLVAEASSGANVLTF.

The V gene is TRBV18, the J gene TRBJ2-7; D is unclear. CDR1 and CDR2 from the germline V gene are KGHSH and LQKENI. V shed 0 bases and J shed 2 bases, with 8 bases lying between them. The CDR3 runs to 14 residues. Written as DNA, the CDR3 is TGTGCCAGCTCACCACCGGACGGTACCTACGAGCAGTACTTC. Translating gives CASSPPDGTYEQYF.

This clonotype was detected many times. This sequence joins TRBV12-5 and TRBJ2-7; D is perhaps TRBD2 (5 bases). Germline lookup yields CDR1 LGHNT and CDR2 FRNRAP. The CDR3 loop spans 14 amino acids. Trimming took 6 bases from V and 4 from J, leaving 16 bases between them. The DNA for the CDR3 is TGTGCTAGTGGAACGGACTGGTCCAGGTACGAGCAGTACTTC. Translated: CASGTDWSRYEQYF.